This TCR beta chain was captured by sequencing in a study of T cells in Graves' hyperthyroidism and ophthalmopathy. Whole-study context: Peripheral blood was secured at the point of initial diagnosis, before any treatment.

Researchers amplified the TCR beta CDR3 regions from RNA transcripts. HTBI primers were used for first-round RT-PCR of the TCR CDR3. TCRdb independently ran MiXCR on the multiplex PCR reads; one entry per CDR3 protein. The sample contains hundreds of thousands of distinct CDR3 sequences, about 19% of which appear only once. The table lists this clonotype with many counts. As yet, its antigen is unknown. Study-level findings and limits: Blood also carried most thyroid clonotypes expanded above 0.001.

Disease duration under 2 months; hyperthyroidism patients were aged 18 to 65. Orbital computed tomography and thyroid ultrasound, together with serum TRAb and thyroxine and clinical symptoms, were used for diagnoses. This CDR3 has 15 amino acids. The germline V gene has CDR1 SGHAT and CDR2 FQNNGV. Trimming left V 3 bases short and J 8 bases short, with 17 bases between. Material for sequencing was blood. This sequence was found in a woman aged 18 to 35 with Graves' hyperthyroidism. The genes are TRBV11-2 and TRBJ2-4; tentatively, D is TRBD2 (5 bases). The CDR3 DNA follows: TGTGCCAGCAGCTTTGAACTAGGGCGTAAGGACATTCAGTACTTC. This gives the protein CASSFELGRKDIQYF.